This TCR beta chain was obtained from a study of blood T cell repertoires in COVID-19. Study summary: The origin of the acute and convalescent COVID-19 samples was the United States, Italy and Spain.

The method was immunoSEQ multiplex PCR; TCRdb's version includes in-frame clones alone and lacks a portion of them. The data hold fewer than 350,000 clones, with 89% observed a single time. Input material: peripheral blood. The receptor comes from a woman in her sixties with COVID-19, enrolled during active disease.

CDR3 in DNA: TGTGCCAGCAGCTTAAGGTCGGCCGGGTCTTTTTCCTACGAGCAGTACTTC. Translation: CASSLRSAGSFSYEQYF. The rearrangement uses TRBV7-8 and TRBJ2-7; D gene uncertain. Germline V CDR1 and CDR2: SGHVS, FQNEAQ. Trimming removed 2 bases from V and 1 base from J, with 18 bases in between. This CDR3 has 17 residues.